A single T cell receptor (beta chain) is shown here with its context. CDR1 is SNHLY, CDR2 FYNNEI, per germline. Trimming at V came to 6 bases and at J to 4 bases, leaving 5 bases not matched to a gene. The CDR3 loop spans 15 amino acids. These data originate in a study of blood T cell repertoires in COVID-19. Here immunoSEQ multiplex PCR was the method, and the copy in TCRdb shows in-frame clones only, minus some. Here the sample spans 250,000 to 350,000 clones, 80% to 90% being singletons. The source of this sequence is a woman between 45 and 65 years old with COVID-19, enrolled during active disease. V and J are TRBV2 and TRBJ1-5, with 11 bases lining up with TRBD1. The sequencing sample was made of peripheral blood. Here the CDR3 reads CASRPGTGGNQPQHF. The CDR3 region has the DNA TGTGCCAGCAGACCCGGGACAGGGGGGAATCAGCCCCAGCATTTT.